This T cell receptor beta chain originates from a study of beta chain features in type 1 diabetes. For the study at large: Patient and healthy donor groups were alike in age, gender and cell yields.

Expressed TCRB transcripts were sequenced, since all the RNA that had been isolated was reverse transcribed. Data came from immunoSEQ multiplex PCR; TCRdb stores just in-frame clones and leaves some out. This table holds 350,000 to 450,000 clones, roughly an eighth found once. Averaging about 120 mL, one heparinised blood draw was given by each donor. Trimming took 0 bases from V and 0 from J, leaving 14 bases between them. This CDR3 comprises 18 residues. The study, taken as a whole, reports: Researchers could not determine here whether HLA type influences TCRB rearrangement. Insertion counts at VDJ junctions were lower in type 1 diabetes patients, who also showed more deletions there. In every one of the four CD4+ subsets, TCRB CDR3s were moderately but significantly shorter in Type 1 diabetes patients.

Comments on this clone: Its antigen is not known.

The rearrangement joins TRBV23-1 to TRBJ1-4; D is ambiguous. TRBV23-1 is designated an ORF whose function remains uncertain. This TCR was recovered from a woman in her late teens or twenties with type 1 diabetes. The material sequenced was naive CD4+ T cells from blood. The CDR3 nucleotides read TGCGCCAGCAGTCAATCTTACAAAAATCCTCCAACTAATGAAAAACTGTTTTTT. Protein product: CASSQSYKNPPTNEKLFF.